This T cell receptor beta chain stems from a study of cytomegalovirus exposure and HLA in healthy donors. About the research overall: Sequencing of 180 million or so T cells in an earlier analysis found around 110 million unique TCR beta sequences. Overall study findings and caveats: Among the most significant clusters, several appeared linked to common viral pathogens in a later analysis. A few V segments could not be told apart, such as TRBV6-2 and TRBV6-3, and were left out.

Concerning this clone itself: Its specificity is unknown.

This PCR relied on a set of 60 Vbeta primers and 13 Jbeta primers. Sequenced by immunoSEQ multiplex PCR; TCRdb stores in-frame clones only, minus some. Among 110,000 to 150,000 clones listed, around 72% were seen once. While unrecorded immune exposures were likely, the donors were nominally healthy when sampled. CDR1 is MNHNS and CDR2 is SASEGT in the germline V gene. The CDR3 is made up of 14 amino acids. Trimming removed 5 bases from V and 5 bases from J; junction bases left unmatched: 6. The receptor was derived from a man aged 35 to 55 in good health and CMV-seronegative. The rearrangement joins TRBV6-1 to TRBJ1-1; 9 bases agree with TRBD1. The source material was PBMCs. CDR3 nucleotides: TGTGCCAGCAGTTTAGGGACAGGGTTTACTGAAGCTTTCTTT. Protein product: CASSLGTGFTEAFF.